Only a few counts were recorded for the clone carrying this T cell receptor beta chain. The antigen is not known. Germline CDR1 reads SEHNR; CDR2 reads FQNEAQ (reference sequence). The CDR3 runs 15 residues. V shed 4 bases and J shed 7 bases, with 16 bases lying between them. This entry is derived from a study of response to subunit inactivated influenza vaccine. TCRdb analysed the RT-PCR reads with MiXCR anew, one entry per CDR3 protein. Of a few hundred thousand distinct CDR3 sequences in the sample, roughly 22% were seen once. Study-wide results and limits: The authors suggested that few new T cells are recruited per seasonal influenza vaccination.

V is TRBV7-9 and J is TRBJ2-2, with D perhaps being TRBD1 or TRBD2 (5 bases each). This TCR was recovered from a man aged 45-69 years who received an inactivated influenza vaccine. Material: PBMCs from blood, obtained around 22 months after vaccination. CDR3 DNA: TGTGCCAGCAGCTCCCGGGACGGCGGTCACGGGGAGCTGTTTTTT. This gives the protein CASSSRDGGHGELFF.